A single sample gave rise to the 9 T cell receptor beta chains below, sequenced in a study of blood T cell repertoires in COVID-19. Sequenced by immunoSEQ multiplex PCR; TCRdb stores in-frame clones only, minus some. This table holds 250,000 to 300,000 clones, around 83% found once. Sequencing was done on a sample of peripheral blood. These TCRs come from an elderly man with acute or convalescent COVID-19.

This clone has just a few counts. The V gene is TRBV7-9, the J gene TRBJ2-3, with 10 bases aligning to TRBD2. This CDR3 comprises 16 residues. The V segment lost 5 bases and the J segment 4 bases; nucleotides outside the gene matches: 9. Germline V CDR1 and CDR2: SEHNR, FQNEAQ (reference sequence). CDR3 in amino acids: CASSPWIAGGADTQYF. DNA of the CDR3: TGTGCCAGCAGCCCTTGGATAGCGGGAGGAGCAGATACGCAGTATTTT.

This chain uses TRBV25-1 with TRBJ2-1, with 8 positions matching TRBD1. The CDR3 consists of 16 residues. The ends lost 5 bases at V and 1 base at J; junction bases unmatched: 7. Germline V gives CDR1 MGHDK, CDR2 SYGVNS. CDR3 sequence reads: CASSTWTGRSYNEQFF. For the CDR3, the DNA is TGTGCCAGCAGTACCTGGACAGGGCGGTCCTACAATGAGCAGTTCTTC.

The CDR3 loop is CASSIITGTGSEQYF. Here the CDR3 DNA reads TGTGCCAGCAGCATAATTACCGGGACAGGGAGCGAGCAGTACTTC. This chain uses TRBV5-5 with TRBJ2-7, with 9 positions matching TRBD1. Germline trimming cut 4 bases from V and 6 bases from J; bases unmatched to any gene: 11. CDR3 length: 15 amino acids. Germline V gene lookup returns CDR1 SGHKS and CDR2 YYEKEE (reference sequence). The full variable domain, completed using reference TRBV5-5 and TRBJ2-7, is DAGVTQSPTHLIKTRGQQVTLRCSPISGHKSVSWYQQVLGQGPQFIFQYYEKEERGRGNFPDRFSARQFPNYSSELNVNALLLGDSALYLCASSIITGTGSEQYFGPGTRLTVT.

In its sample, this clone was seen once. The rearrangement joins TRBV5-1 to TRBJ2-5; 11 bases line up with TRBD1. Germline V lookup: CDR1 SGHRS, CDR2 YFSETQ. The CDR3 length is 15 residues. The V gene end was trimmed by 3 bases and the J gene end by 4 bases; junction bases not matched to a gene: 5. This CDR3 reads CASSSPGQGGETQYF. The CDR3 region has the DNA TGCGCCAGCAGCTCACCGGGACAGGGGGGAGAGACCCAGTACTTC.

V and J are TRBV25-1 and TRBJ2-6; D gene uncertain. The CDR3 has 12 amino acids. Between the trimmed V and J ends, which lost 8 bases and 2 bases, there was a span of 4 bases. Germline V gene sequence: CDR1 MGHDK, CDR2 SYGVNS. DNA for the CDR3: TGTGCCAGCGCGGCTGGGGCCAACGTCCTGACTTTC. Protein product: CASAAGANVLTF.

The V call is TRBV6-6, the J call TRBJ2-7; D not certain. Germline V CDR1 and CDR2: MNHNY, SVGAGI (reference sequence). V dropped 0 bases and J dropped 3 bases, with 9 bases sitting between them. There are 14 residues in the CDR3. Here the CDR3 reads CASSYSTQFYEQYF. The CDR3 DNA is TGTGCCAGCAGTTACTCGACACAGTTCTACGAGCAGTACTTC.

CDR3: CSLGYEQYF. CDR3 nucleotides: TGCAGCCTCGGCTACGAGCAGTACTTC. The chain combines TRBV29-1 with TRBJ2-7; D ambiguous. Per germline, CDR1 SQVTM and CDR2 ANQGSEA. CDR3 size: 9 residues. Trimming removed 8 bases at V and 3 bases at J, with 5 bases between.

The V call is TRBV28, the J call TRBJ1-3; D may be TRBD1 (5 bases). The V end lost 6 bases, the J end lost 6 bases, and 12 bases lay between the germline ends. CDR3 length: 13 residues. CDR1 MDHEN and CDR2 SYDVKM come from the germline V gene. The CDR3 nucleotides read TGTGCCAGCAGCCTGGGGGGGGAAAACACCATATATTTT. It codes for CASSLGGENTIYF.

For the CDR3, the DNA is TGTGCCAGCAGAACGGGGACTAGGTTGAAAACCCAAGAGACCCAGTACTTC. It specifies CASRTGTRLKTQETQYF. The chain uses TRBV6-9 and TRBJ2-5; 8 bases are a match to TRBD2. The germline CDR1 and CDR2 sequences are MNHGY and SVAAGI. The CDR3 covers 17 residues. The V gene end was trimmed by 6 bases and the J gene end by 1 base; junction bases not matched to a gene: 13.